These T cell receptor beta chains were read from a single sample in a study of T cells in Graves' hyperthyroidism and ophthalmopathy. In TCRdb, the multiplex PCR reads were re-called with MiXCR into one record per CDR3 protein. The sample includes around 300,000 distinct CDR3 sequences, approximately 15% of them seen just once. The specimen sequenced was blood. These TCRs come from a woman in her 40s with Graves' hyperthyroidism. Each CDR3 is given with its conserved first and last residue. Fields, in order: J gene, V gene, clone size, D gene, CDR3 protein, CDR3 DNA. D genes are given only for firm matches. Clone size is not always given. Where it is, it says once, few, many or a class for expanded clones.

>TRBJ2-7|TRBV28|many|TRBD2
CASTSSGSSVEQYF
TGTGCCAGCACCTCTAGCGGGAGTTCGGTCGAGCAGTACTTC
>TRBJ1-4|TRBV7-9|.|.
CASSDIRGTNEKLFF
TGTGCCAGCAGCGACATTCGGGGGACTAATGAAAAACTGTTTTTT
>TRBJ2-2|TRBV6-1|many|TRBD2
CASSSFLAGPGGELFF
TGTGCCAGCAGTTCCTTCTTAGCGGGCCCCGGCGGGGAGCTGTTTTTT
>TRBJ1-1|TRBV25-1|many|.
CASSELGSVPNTEAFF
TGTGCCAGCAGTGAATTAGGGTCAGTGCCAAACACTGAAGCTTTCTTT
>TRBJ2-5|TRBV7-9|many|.
CASNEWGVGETQYF
TGTGCCAGCAACGAGTGGGGGGTGGGAGAGACCCAGTACTTC
>TRBJ2-1|TRBV25-1|.|.
CASSDDRVSYNEQFF
TGTGCCAGCAGTGATGATAGGGTGTCCTACAATGAGCAGTTCTTC
>TRBJ1-2|TRBV2|many|.
CASIQEGYGYTF
TGTGCCAGCATCCAGGAGGGCTATGGCTACACCTTC
>TRBJ1-2|TRBV7-2|many|.
CASSLDSVGNYGYTF
TGTGCCAGCAGCTTAGACTCGGTCGGAAACTATGGCTACACCTTC
>TRBJ2-6|TRBV7-9|.|TRBD2
CASSFFRTSGRGGANVLTF
TGTGCCAGCAGCTTCTTTCGGACTAGCGGGAGGGGTGGGGCCAACGTCCTGACTTTC
>TRBJ2-6|TRBV30|few|.
CACRGSGANVLTF
TGTGCCTGCAGGGGCTCTGGGGCCAACGTCCTGACTTTC
>TRBJ2-3|TRBV20-1|.|.
CSAMGTLSTDTQYF
TGCAGTGCTATGGGGACTTTAAGTACAGATACGCAGTATTTT
>TRBJ1-2|TRBV28|many|.
CASAAAGSNYGYTF
TGTGCCAGCGCGGCGGCGGGGTCTAACTATGGCTACACCTTC
>TRBJ2-7|TRBV13|.|.
CASRRTLSDSYEQYF
TGTGCCAGCAGACGAACGCTTAGCGACTCCTACGAGCAGTACTTC
>TRBJ2-7|TRBV20-1|many|.
CSHRPSYEQYF
TGCAGCCATAGGCCCTCCTACGAGCAGTACTTC
>TRBJ2-5|TRBV4-1|few|.
CASSHPGRGETQYF
TGCGCCAGCAGCCACCCTGGACGTGGGGAGACCCAGTACTTC
>TRBJ1-4|TRBV10-3|.|.
CASQVGAGEKLFF
TGTGCCAGCCAGGTGGGGGCCGGTGAAAAACTGTTTTTT
>TRBJ2-7|TRBV2|many|.
CTSSESPYEQYF
TGTACCAGCAGTGAATCCCCCTACGAGCAGTACTTC
>TRBJ2-7|TRBV20-1|many|TRBD2
CSARDPRTSAYEQYF
TGCAGTGCTAGAGATCCTAGGACTAGCGCCTACGAGCAGTACTTC
>TRBJ2-3|TRBV20-1|.|TRBD2
CSAKPLGGRALGNTDTQYF
TGCAGTGCCAAGCCCCTCGGCGGGAGGGCCCTCGGTAACACAGATACGCAGTATTTT
>TRBJ2-1|TRBV6-1|few|TRBD2
CASSAGTSGRYEQFF
TGTGCCAGCAGCGCCGGGACTAGCGGGAGGTATGAGCAGTTCTTC
>TRBJ1-4|TRBV4-1|few|TRBD1
CASSQIGGLGEKLFF
TGCGCCAGCAGCCAAATAGGGGGCCTCGGGGAAAAACTGTTTTTT
>TRBJ2-1|TRBV19|few|.
CASTDPSISSYNEQFF
TGTGCCAGTACCGATCCCTCGATAAGCTCCTACAATGAGCAGTTCTTC
>TRBJ1-5|TRBV27|many|.
CASSLGGEGASNQPQHF
TGTGCCAGCAGTTTGGGAGGGGAAGGCGCGAGCAATCAGCCCCAGCATTTT
>TRBJ2-5|TRBV3-1|many|.
CASSQDSQVGTQYF
TGTGCCAGCAGCCAAGATAGCCAGGTGGGGACCCAGTACTTC
>TRBJ2-5|TRBV5-6|.|.
CASSGAGAGTQYF
TGTGCCAGCAGCGGGGCAGGGGCCGGGACCCAGTACTTC
>TRBJ2-1|TRBV20-1|few|.
CSARALRPSPYNEQFF
TGCAGTGCTAGAGCGTTAAGGCCGAGCCCCTACAATGAGCAGTTCTTC
>TRBJ2-3|TRBV3-1|many|TRBD2
CASSQGLAGTTDTQYF
TGTGCCAGCAGCCAAGGGCTAGCGGGAACCACAGATACGCAGTATTTT
>TRBJ2-3|TRBV28|many|.
CASSQRLGGGDTQYF
TGTGCCAGCAGCCAAAGGTTGGGGGGCGGAGATACGCAGTATTTT
>TRBJ2-3|TRBV11-3|.|.
CASSADSGRSTDTQYF
TGTGCCAGCAGCGCCGACAGCGGCCGTAGCACAGATACGCAGTATTTT
>TRBJ1-2|TRBV3-1|few|TRBD1
CASSQADRPSLGYTF
TGTGCCAGCAGCCAAGCGGACAGGCCTTCACTAGGCTACACCTTC
>TRBJ2-1|TRBV19|many|TRBD2
CASSTGTTDEQFF
TGTGCCAGTAGTACCGGGACTACCGATGAGCAGTTCTTC
>TRBJ2-1|TRBV11-2|many|.
CASSETSGSYNEQFF
TGTGCCAGCAGCGAAACCAGCGGATCCTACAATGAGCAGTTCTTC
>TRBJ2-5|TRBV18|many|.
CASSPPGEETQYF
TGTGCCAGCTCCCCGCCGGGGGAAGAGACCCAGTACTTC
>TRBJ2-7|TRBV10-3|few|.
CAISAGVGIYEQYF
TGTGCCATCAGTGCAGGGGTGGGGATCTACGAGCAGTACTTC
>TRBJ1-1|TRBV27|many|TRBD1
CASSPGQGEGVNTEAFF
TGTGCCAGCAGTCCGGGGCAGGGGGAAGGAGTGAACACTGAAGCTTTCTTT
>TRBJ1-2|TRBV24-1|.|TRBD1
CATSDYGQGVGGYTF
TGTGCCACCAGTGACTACGGACAGGGGGTGGGAGGCTACACCTTC
>TRBJ1-1|TRBV27|many|TRBD1
CASRAGQKNTEAFF
TGTGCCAGCAGAGCGGGACAGAAGAACACTGAAGCTTTCTTT